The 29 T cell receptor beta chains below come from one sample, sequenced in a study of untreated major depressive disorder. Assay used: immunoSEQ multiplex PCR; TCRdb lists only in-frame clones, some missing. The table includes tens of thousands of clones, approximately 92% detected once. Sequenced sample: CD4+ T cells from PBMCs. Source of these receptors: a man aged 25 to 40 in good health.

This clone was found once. CDR3 bases: TGCAGGGGACAGGGTGCCTATGGCTACACCTTC. As protein: CRGQGAYGYTF. The rearrangement joins TRBV20-1 to TRBJ1-2, with TRBD1 matching 9 bases. CDR1 DFQATT and CDR2 SNEGSKA come from the germline V gene (reference sequence). There are 11 residues in the CDR3.

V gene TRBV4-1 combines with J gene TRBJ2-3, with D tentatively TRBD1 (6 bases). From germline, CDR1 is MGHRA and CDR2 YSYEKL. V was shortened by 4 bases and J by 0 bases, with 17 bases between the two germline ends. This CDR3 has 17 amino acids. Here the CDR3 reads CASSLGVGGISTDTQYF. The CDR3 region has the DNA TGCGCCAGCAGCCTTGGGGTAGGGGGAATTAGCACAGATACGCAGTATTTT.

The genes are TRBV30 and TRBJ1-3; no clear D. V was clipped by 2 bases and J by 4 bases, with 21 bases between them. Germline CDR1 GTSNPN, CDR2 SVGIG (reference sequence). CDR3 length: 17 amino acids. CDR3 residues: CAWSSFPSPGGGNTIYF. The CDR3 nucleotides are TGTGCCTGGAGTTCCTTCCCGTCTCCCGGAGGAGGAAACACCATATATTTT.

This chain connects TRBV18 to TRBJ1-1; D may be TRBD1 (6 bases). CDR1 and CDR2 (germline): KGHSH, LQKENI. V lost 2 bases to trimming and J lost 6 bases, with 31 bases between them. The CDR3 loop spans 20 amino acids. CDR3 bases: TGTGCCAGCTCACCAAGGGGGTTCTATGGCGGAGGGGAAATTATCGCTGAAGCTTTCTTT. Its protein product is CASSPRGFYGGGEIIAEAFF.

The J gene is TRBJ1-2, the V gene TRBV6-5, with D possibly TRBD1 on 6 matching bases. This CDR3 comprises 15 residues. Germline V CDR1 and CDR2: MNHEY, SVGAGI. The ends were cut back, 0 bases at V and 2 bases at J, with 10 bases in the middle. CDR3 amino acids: CASSYSGTPNYGYTF. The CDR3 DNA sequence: TGTGCCAGCAGTTACTCCGGGACACCCAACTATGGCTACACCTTC.

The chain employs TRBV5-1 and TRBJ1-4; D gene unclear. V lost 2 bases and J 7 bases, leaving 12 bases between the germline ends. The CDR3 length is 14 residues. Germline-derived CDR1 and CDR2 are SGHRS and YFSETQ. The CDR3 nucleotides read TGCGCCAGCAGCTTCGGGAACGGCGGTGAAAAACTGTTTTTT. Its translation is CASSFGNGGEKLFF. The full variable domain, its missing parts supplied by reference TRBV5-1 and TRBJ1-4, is KAGVTQTPRYLIKTRGQQVTLSCSPISGHRSVSWYQQTPGQGLQFLFEYFSETQRNKGNFPGRFSGRQFSNSRSEMNVSTLELGDSALYLCASSFGNGGEKLFFGSGTQLSVL.

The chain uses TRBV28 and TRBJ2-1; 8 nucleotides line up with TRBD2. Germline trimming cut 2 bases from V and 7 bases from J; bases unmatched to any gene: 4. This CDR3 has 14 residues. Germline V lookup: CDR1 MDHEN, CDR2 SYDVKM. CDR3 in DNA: TGTGCCAGCAGTTTACCGGGAGGGGCTAATGAGCAGTTCTTC. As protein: CASSLPGGANEQFF.

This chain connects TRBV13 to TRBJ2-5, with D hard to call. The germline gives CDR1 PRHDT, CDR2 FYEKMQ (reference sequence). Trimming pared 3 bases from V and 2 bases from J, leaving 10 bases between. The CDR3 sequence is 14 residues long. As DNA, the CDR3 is TGTGCCAGCAGCTTCGACCCGCGGCAAGAGACCCAGTACTTC. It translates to CASSFDPRQETQYF.

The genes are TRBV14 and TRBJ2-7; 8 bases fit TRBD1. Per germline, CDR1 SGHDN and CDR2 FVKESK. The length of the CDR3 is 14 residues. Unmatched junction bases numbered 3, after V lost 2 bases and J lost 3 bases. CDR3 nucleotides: TGTGCCAGCAGCCAAACGGACAGGGACTACGAGCAGTACTTC. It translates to CASSQTDRDYEQYF.

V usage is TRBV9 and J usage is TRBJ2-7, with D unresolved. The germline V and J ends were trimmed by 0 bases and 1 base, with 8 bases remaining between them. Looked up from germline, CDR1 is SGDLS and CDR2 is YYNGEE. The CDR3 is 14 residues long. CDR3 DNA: TGTGCCAGCAGCGTAGGGGCCGGTTCCTACGAGCAGTACTTC. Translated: CASSVGAGSYEQYF. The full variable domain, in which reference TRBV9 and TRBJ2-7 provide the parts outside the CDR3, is DSGVTQTPKHLITATGQRVTLRCSPRSGDLSVYWYQQSLDQGLQFLIQYYNGEERAKGNILERFSAQQFPDLHSELNLSSLELGDSALYFCASSVGAGSYEQYFGPGTRLTVT.

In nucleotides, the CDR3 is TGTGCCAGCGGTGGGGGGCAAGCGGCCTCCTACAATGAGCAGTTCTTC. This gives the protein CASGGGQAASYNEQFF. The J gene is TRBJ2-1, the V gene TRBV28; D tentatively fits TRBD1 or TRBD2 (6 bases each). There are 16 residues in the CDR3. The V gene lost 8 bases and the J gene lost 0 bases, with 17 bases spanning the gap. CDR1 is MDHEN, CDR2 SYDVKM, per germline.

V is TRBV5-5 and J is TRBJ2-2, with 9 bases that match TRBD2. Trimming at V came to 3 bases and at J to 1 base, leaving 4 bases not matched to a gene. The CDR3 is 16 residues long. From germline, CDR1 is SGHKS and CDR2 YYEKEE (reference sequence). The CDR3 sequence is CASSSSAGGNTGELFF. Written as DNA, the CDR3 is TGTGCCAGCAGCTCGTCAGCGGGAGGGAACACCGGGGAGCTGTTTTTT.

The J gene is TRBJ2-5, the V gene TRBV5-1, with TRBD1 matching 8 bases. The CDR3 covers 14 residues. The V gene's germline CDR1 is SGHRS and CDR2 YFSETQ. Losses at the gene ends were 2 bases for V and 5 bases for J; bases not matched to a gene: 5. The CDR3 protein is CASSFGTGQETQYF. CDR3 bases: TGCGCCAGCAGCTTCGGGACAGGACAGGAGACCCAGTACTTC.

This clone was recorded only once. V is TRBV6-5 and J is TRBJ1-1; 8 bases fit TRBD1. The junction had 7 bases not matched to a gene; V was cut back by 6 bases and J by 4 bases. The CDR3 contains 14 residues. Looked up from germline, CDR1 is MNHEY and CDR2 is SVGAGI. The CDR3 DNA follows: TGTGCCAGCAGCCCAGGGGGCATTCCCACTGAAGCTTTCTTT. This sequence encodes CASSPGGIPTEAFF.

The CDR3 DNA follows: TGTGCCAGCAGCACCCAGACGGAACTCTCGGCCAACGTCCTGACTTTC. It encodes CASSTQTELSANVLTF. The rearrangement links TRBV9 to TRBJ2-6; no clear D. This CDR3 has 16 amino acids. V lost 4 bases, J lost 6 bases, and 17 bases lay in between. Germline CDR1 SGDLS, CDR2 YYNGEE.

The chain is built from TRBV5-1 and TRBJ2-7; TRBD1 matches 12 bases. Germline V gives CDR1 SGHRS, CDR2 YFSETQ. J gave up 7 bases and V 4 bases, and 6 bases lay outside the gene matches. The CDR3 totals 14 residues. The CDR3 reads CASSQGQGAGEQYF. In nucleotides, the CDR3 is TGCGCCAGCAGCCAGGGACAGGGGGCGGGTGAGCAGTACTTC.

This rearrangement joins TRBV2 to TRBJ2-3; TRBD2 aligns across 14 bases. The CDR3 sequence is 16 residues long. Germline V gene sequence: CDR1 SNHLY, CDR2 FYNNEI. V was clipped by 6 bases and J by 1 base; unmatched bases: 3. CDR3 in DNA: TGTGCCAGCAGCTCGGGACTAGCGGGAGGCACAGATACGCAGTATTTT. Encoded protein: CASSSGLAGGTDTQYF.

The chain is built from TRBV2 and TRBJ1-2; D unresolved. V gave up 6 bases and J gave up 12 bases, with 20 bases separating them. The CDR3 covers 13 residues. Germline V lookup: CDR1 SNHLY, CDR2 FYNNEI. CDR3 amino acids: CASSPSRTTHDTF. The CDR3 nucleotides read TGTGCCAGCAGCCCTAGCAGGACGACGCACGACACCTTC.

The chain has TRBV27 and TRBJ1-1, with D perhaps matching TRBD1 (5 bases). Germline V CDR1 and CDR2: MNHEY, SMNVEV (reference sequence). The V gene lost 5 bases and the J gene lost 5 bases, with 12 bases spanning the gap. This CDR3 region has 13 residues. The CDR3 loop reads CASSPSAGTEAFF. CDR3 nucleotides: TGTGCCAGCAGTCCCTCGGCAGGGACTGAAGCTTTCTTT.

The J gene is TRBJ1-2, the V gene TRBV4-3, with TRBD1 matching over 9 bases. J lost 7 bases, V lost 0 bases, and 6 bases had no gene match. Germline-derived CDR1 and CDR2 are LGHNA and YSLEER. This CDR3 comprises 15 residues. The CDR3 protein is CASSQDRAGQGGYTF. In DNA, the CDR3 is TGCGCCAGCAGCCAAGACCGGGCGGGACAGGGTGGCTACACCTTC.

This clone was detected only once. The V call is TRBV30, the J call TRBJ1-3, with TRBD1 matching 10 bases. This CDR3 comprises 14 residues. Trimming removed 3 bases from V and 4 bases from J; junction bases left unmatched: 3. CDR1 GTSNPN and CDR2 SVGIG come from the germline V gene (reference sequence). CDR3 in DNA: TGTGCCTGGAGGGACAGGGGGACCGGAAACACCATATATTTT. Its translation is CAWRDRGTGNTIYF.

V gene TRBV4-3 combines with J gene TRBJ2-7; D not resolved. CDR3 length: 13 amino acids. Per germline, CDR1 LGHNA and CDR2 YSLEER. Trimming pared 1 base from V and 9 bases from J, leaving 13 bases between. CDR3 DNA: TGCGCCAGCAGCCAAGGGCCGGGCTTCGGGCAGTACTTC. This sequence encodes CASSQGPGFGQYF.

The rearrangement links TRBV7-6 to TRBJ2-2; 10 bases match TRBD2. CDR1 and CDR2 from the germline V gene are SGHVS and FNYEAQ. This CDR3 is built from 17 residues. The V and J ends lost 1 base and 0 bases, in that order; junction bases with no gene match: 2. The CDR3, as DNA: TGTGCCAGCAGCTTAGGACTAGCGGGTCCGAACACCGGGGAGCTGTTTTTT. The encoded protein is CASSLGLAGPNTGELFF.

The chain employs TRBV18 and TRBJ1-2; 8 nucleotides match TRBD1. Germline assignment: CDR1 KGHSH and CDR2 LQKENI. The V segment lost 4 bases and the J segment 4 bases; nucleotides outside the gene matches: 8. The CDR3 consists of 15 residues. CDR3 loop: CASSQLQGAGYGYTF. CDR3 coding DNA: TGTGCCAGCTCACAACTGCAGGGGGCAGGCTATGGCTACACCTTC. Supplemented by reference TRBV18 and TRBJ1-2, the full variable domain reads NAGVMQNPRHLVRRRGQEARLRCSPMKGHSHVYWYRQLPEEGLKFMVYLQKENIIDESGMPKERFSAEFPKEGPSILRIQQVVRGDSAAYFCASSQLQGAGYGYTFGSGTRLTVV.

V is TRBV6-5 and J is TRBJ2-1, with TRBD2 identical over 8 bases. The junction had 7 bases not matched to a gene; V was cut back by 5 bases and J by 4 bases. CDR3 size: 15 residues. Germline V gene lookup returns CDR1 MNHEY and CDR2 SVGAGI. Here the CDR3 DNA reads TGTGCCAGCAGTACGACTAGCGCATTTTACAATGAGCAGTTCTTC. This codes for CASSTTSAFYNEQFF.

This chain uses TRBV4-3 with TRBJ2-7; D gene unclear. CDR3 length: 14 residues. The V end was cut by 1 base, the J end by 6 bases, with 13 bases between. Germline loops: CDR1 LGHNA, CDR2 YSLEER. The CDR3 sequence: CASSQVRMSLEQYF. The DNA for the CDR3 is TGCGCCAGCAGCCAAGTTCGCATGAGTCTCGAGCAGTACTTC.

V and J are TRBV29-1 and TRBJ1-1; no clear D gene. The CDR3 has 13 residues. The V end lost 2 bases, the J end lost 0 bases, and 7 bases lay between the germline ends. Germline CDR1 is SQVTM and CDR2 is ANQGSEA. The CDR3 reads CSVENILNTEAFF. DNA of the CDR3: TGCAGCGTTGAAAACATTCTGAACACTGAAGCTTTCTTT.

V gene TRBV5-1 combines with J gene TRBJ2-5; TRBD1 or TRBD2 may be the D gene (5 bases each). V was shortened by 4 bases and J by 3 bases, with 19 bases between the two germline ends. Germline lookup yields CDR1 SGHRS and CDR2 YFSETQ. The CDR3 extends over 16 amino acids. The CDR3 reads CASSPGPKDGKETQYF. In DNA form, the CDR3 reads TGCGCCAGCAGCCCGGGACCGAAGGATGGGAAAGAGACCCAGTACTTC.

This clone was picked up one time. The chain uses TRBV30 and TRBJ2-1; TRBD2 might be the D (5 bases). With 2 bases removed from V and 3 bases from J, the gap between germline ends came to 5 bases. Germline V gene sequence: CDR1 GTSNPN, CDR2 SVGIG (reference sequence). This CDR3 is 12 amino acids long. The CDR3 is CAWSRGYNEQFF. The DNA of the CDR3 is TGTGCCTGGAGTCGGGGCTACAATGAGCAGTTCTTC.